This TCR beta chain was profiled in a study of blood T cell repertoires in COVID-19 (dated by TCRdb to the early 2020s). At the level of the whole study: The collaborator samples originated in the United States, Italy and Spain and spanned the acute and convalescent phases of COVID-19. The repertoires were released in a freely available public database meant as a resource for research on the immune response to SARS-CoV-2. Where available, HLA class I and class II types were obtained from metadata supplied by the sample provider rather than from assay-based typing. Sample metadata almost always included a de-identified subject ID, COVID-19 status, age in years and sex. The samples were drawn from two sources: the first 160 participants of the ongoing ImmuneRACE study, and fewer than 1,500 subjects contributed by 6 global collaborators. The material from the prospective study consisted of cDNA or gDNA derived from T cells, B-cell-depleted T cells, or PBMCs. The dataset comprised deeply sampled blood TCRbeta repertoires from subjects exposed to, actively infected with, or recovered from COVID-19. The paper's findings and limits, for the study overall: Clinical and demographic metadata were provided uncurated, with the amount varying by source and participant.

Points on this clone: No antigen is known for it. No base-level quality is on record; no much larger clone is a single base apart.

The immunoSEQ Assay, a bias-controlled multiplex PCR, was used to amplify TCRbeta CDR3 regions from genomic DNA. Turning to the authors' computational methods: The number of nucleated cells in each sample was estimated from the amplification of reference gene primers within the assay. Sequence reads were collapsed and filtered to measure the absolute abundance of every unique TCRbeta CDR3 rearrangement. For each sample, productive Simpson clonality was calculated by taking the square root of Simpson's diversity index across productive rearrangements. In TCRdb, the immuneACCESS table is reduced to in-frame sequences with V and J assigned. These tables do not hold every clone; where another copy was compared, an unresolved V gene accounts for under half, and the others remain unexplained. V and J calls and clone size are as listed in that table; D and trimming were resolved from the DNA. This sample lists about 280,000 clones; about nine tenths were detected once. The ten largest clones take up roughly 2.2% of the sample.

V loses 4 bases of germline sequence and J loses 5 bases, and the interval between the two ends is 13 bases. CDR1 and CDR2 are drawn from the germline V gene: SGHTS, YDEGEE. From its cysteine to its phenylalanine, the CDR3 spans 14 amino acids. Only the CDR3 part of the read is kept: 42 bases, read in frame from the first base. Collaborating institutions collected whole blood in K2EDTA tubes following their own protocols. For TCRbeta analysis, collaborator samples were shipped as frozen whole blood, as isolated PBMCs, or as DNA extracted from either sample type. The source of this sequence is a man over 45 with acute or convalescent COVID-19. The V and J genes are TRBV5-8 and TRBJ1-5; a weak D assignment points to TRBD1 (5 bases agree). Sequencing was done on a sample of peripheral blood. The DNA sequence is as follows: TGTGCCAGCAGCCCCCGGGGGTTCGATCAGCCCCAGCATTTT. This gives the protein CASSPRGFDQPQHF.